These 2 T cell receptor beta chains were all obtained from the same sample, sequenced in a study of blood T cell repertoires in COVID-19. Here immunoSEQ multiplex PCR was the method, and the copy in TCRdb shows in-frame clones only, minus some. The sample contains approximately 140,000 clones, less than 90% of which appear only once. Material for sequencing was peripheral blood. These receptor sequences come from a human donor with COVID-19, enrolled during active disease. The donor label of this sample is uncertain.

The chain is built from TRBV6-5 and TRBJ2-6; a possible D gene is TRBD1 (6 bases). Trimming removed 0 bases at V and 4 bases at J, with 10 bases between. Germline V CDR1 and CDR2: MNHEY, SVGAGI. This CDR3 has 16 amino acids. As DNA, the CDR3 is TGTGCCAGCAGTTACTCGAGGGGGTTCGGGGCCAACGTCCTGACTTTC. Its protein product is CASSYSRGFGANVLTF.

V and J are TRBV6-5 and TRBJ2-5, with 9 bases fitting TRBD2. V lost 6 bases to trimming and J lost 2 bases; unmatched junction nucleotides: 4. CDR1 and CDR2 from the germline V gene are MNHEY and SVGAGI. The CDR3 length is 14 residues. The DNA for the CDR3 is TGTGCCAGCAGCTACCTAGCGGGGCAAGAGACCCAGTACTTC. This gives the protein CASSYLAGQETQYF.